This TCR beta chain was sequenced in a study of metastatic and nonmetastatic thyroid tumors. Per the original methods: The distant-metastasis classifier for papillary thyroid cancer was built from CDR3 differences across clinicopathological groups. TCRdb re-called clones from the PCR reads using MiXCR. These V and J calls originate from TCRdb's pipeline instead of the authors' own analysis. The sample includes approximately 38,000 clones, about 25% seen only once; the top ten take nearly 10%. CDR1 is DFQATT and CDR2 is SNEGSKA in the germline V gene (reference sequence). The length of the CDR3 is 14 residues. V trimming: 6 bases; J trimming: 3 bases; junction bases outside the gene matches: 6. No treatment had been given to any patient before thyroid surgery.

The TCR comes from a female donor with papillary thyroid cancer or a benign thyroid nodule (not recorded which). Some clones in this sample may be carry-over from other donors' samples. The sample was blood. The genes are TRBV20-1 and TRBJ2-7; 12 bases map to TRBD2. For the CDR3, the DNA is TGCAGTGCAGAAGGACTAGCGGGGAACTACGAGCAGTACTTC. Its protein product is CSAEGLAGNYEQYF.